The clone carrying this T cell receptor beta chain was seen ten or more times. Its antigen is unknown. This specimen belongs to a study of breast tumors, draining lymph nodes, adjacent tissues. MiXCR was run by TCRdb on the multiplex PCR reads, yielding one entry per CDR3 protein. Of about 31,000 distinct CDR3 sequences in the sample, approximately 57% were seen once. Points from the study as a whole: Most tumor T cells seemingly derive from lymph node, then expand in tumor. Compared with basal-like, luminal-like tumors shared significantly more repertoire with nontumor tissue.

There are 14 residues in the CDR3. The V end was cut by 5 bases, the J end by 7 bases, with 15 bases between. This receptor was taken from a female donor with breast cancer. Some clones in this sample may be carry-over from other donors' samples. The specimen was breast tumor tissue. The chain combines TRBV12-3 or TRBV12-4 with TRBJ1-3; TRBD1 is a possible D gene (6 bases). As DNA, the CDR3 is TGTGCCAGCAGTAATGGGGGCTCTCTCAACACCATATATTTT. Its protein is CASSNGGSLNTIYF.